This T cell receptor beta chain was captured by sequencing in a study of somatic mutations in cytotoxic T cells in rheumatoid arthritis. Background on the study: Certain T-cell populations stained with V beta antibodies were FACS-sorted to nearly 100% purity, and V beta1+ cells were TCRB-sequenced. Broader study findings: The targets (antigens) of the expanded CD8+ clones were not known. Each of about an eighth of the roughly 65 patients had a largest CD8+ clone that made up more than 20% of CD8+ cells.

Positively selected by magnetic beads, CD4+ and CD8+ cells were purity-checked by flow cytometry. This CDR3 comprises 17 residues. Looked up from germline, CDR1 is SEHNR and CDR2 is FQNEAQ (reference sequence). V lost 1 base and J lost 0; bases outside the gene matches: 2. Concerning this clone itself: What it binds is not known.

The data were produced by immunoSEQ multiplex PCR, yet TCRdb's version contains in-frame clones alone and is incomplete. Of 12,000 or so clones in the sample, 73% were seen once. Sequencing was carried out using CD8+ T cells sorted from blood. The sequence came from a man aged 60-69 years in good health. The chain recombines TRBV7-9 with TRBJ2-1; 11 bases fit TRBD2. CDR3 sequence: CASSLGLAGLSYNEQFF. Written as DNA, the CDR3 is TGTGCCAGCAGCTTAGGACTAGCGGGACTCTCCTACAATGAGCAGTTCTTC. Full variable domain (outside the CDR3, taken from reference TRBV7-9 and TRBJ2-1): DTGVSQNPRHKITKRGQNVTFRCDPISEHNRLYWYRQTLGQGPEFLTYFQNEAQLEKSRLLSDRFSAERPKGSFSTLEIQRTEQGDSAMYLCASSLGLAGLSYNEQFFGPGTRLTVL.